These 2 T cell receptor beta chains originate from one sample sequenced in a study of blood T cell repertoires in COVID-19. Using immunoSEQ multiplex PCR, the repertoire was profiled, and TCRdb retains in-frame clones only, with some absent. The sample lists 200,000 to 250,000 clones, more than 80% occurring once. The sample taken for sequencing was peripheral blood. Receptors originate from a man aged 25 to 40 with COVID-19, enrolled during active disease.

The table lists this clone with a count of one. The CDR3 loop is CASRDRAYEQYF. The CDR3 DNA follows: TGTGCCAGCCGGGACAGAGCCTACGAGCAGTACTTC. The rearrangement links TRBV12-3 or TRBV12-4 to TRBJ2-7, with 7 bases that match TRBD1. The CDR3 covers 12 residues. J was trimmed by 2 bases and V by 8 bases; bases with no gene match: 3.

The chain employs TRBV12-3 or TRBV12-4 and TRBJ1-1, with D possibly being TRBD1 (5 bases). The CDR3 has 13 residues. Trimming pared 6 bases from V and 1 base from J, leaving 9 bases between. Written as DNA, the CDR3 is TGTGCCAGCAGGGGGGGAACGAACACTGAAGCTTTCTTT. This encodes CASRGGTNTEAFF.